This entry is about one T cell receptor (beta chain). Its antigen target is currently unknown. Per-base quality was not reported, and no clone a single base away is much larger than it. The data belong to a study of blood T cell repertoires in COVID-19 (dated by TCRdb to 2018 to 2021). Background on the whole study: Samples covering the acute and convalescent phases of COVID-19 were provided by collaborators in the United States, Italy and Spain. The repertoires were released in a freely available public database meant as a resource for research on the immune response to SARS-CoV-2. HLA class I and class II types, where available, came from metadata supplied by the sample provider rather than from assay-based typing. A de-identified subject ID, COVID-19 status, age in years and sex were almost always included in the sample metadata. Deeply sampled blood TCRbeta repertoires from subjects exposed to, actively infected with, or recovered from COVID-19 were included in the dataset. The samples were drawn from two sources: the first 160 participants of the ongoing ImmuneRACE study, and 950 to 1,500 subjects contributed by 6 global collaborators. The material from the prospective study consisted of cDNA or gDNA derived from T cells, B-cell-depleted T cells, or PBMCs. The paper as a whole reports these results and caveats: The quantity of clinical and demographic metadata differed by source and by participant and was supplied without curation.

TCRbeta CDR3 regions were amplified from genomic DNA using the immunoSEQ Assay, a bias-controlled multiplex PCR. As for how the authors treated the data: Nucleated cell counts per sample were estimated from amplification of reference gene primers within the assay. To quantify the absolute abundance of each unique TCRbeta CDR3 rearrangement, sequence reads were collapsed and filtered. Productive Simpson clonality was computed per sample as the square root of Simpson's diversity index over productive rearrangements. In TCRdb, the immuneACCESS table is reduced to in-frame sequences with V and J assigned. These tables do not hold every clone; where another copy was compared, an unresolved V gene accounts for under half, and the others remain unexplained. That table is the source of V, J and clone size, and D and trimming were worked out from the DNA. The sample records over 300,000 clones, 85% to 90% of which are singletons. The ten most abundant clones make up 6.5% of the sample.

Based on the germline V gene, the CDR1 and CDR2 sequences are MNHEY and SVGAGI. V lost 6 bases and J lost 3 bases; the stretch between them is 9 bases long. Measured from the cysteine to the phenylalanine, the CDR3 is 13 residues long. This entry keeps only the CDR3 DNA: 39 bases, framed from base 1. Collaborating institutions collected whole blood in K2EDTA tubes following their own protocols. For TCRbeta analysis, collaborators shipped samples in one of three forms: frozen whole blood, isolated PBMCs, or DNA extracted from either of those sample types. The V and J genes are TRBV6-5 and TRBJ1-5; the D region possibly corresponds to TRBD1 (6 bases align). This clonotype was sampled from a man between 18 and 35 years old with active or convalescent COVID-19. Input material: peripheral blood. This receptor carries the CDR3 CASRRTDNQPQHF. The base sequence is TGTGCCAGCAGAAGGACAGACAATCAGCCCCAGCATTTT.